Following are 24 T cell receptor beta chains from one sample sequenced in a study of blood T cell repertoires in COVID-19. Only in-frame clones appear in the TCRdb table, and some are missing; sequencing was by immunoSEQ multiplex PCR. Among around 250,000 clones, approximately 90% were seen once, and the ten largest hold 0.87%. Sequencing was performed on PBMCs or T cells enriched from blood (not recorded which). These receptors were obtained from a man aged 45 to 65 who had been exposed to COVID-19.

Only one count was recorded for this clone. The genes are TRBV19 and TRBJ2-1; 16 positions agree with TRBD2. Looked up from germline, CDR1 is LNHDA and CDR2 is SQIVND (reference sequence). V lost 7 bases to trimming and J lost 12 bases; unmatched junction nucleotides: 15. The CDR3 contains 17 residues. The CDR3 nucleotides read TGTGCCAGTAAGGGGACAGCTGGGACTAGCGGGAGGGCCTCGCAGTTCTTC. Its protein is CASKGTAGTSGRASQFF.

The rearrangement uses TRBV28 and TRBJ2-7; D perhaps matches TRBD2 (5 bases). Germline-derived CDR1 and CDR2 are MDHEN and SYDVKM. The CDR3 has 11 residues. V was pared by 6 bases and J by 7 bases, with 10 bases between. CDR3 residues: CASSLTGEQYF. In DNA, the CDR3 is TGTGCCAGCAGCCTGACGGGAGAGCAGTACTTC. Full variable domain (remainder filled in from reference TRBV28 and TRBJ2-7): DVKVTQSSRYLVKRTGEKVFLECVQDMDHENMFWYRQDPGLGLRLIYFSYDVKMKEKGDIPEGYSVSREKKERFSLILESASTNQTSMYLCASSLTGEQYFGPGTRLTVT.

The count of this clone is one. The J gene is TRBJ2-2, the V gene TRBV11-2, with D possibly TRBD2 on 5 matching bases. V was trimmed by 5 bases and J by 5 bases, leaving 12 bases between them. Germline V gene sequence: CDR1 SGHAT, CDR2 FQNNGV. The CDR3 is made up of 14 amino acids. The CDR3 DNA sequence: TGTGCCAGCAGCCAAATGAGGAGGACCGGGGAGCTGTTTTTT. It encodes CASSQMRRTGELFF. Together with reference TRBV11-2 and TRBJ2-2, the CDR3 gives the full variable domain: EAGVAQSPRYKIIEKRQSVAFWCNPISGHATLYWYQQILGQGPKLLIQFQNNGVVDDSQLPKDRFSAERLKGVDSTLKIQPAKLEDSAVYLCASSQMRRTGELFFGEGSRLTVL.

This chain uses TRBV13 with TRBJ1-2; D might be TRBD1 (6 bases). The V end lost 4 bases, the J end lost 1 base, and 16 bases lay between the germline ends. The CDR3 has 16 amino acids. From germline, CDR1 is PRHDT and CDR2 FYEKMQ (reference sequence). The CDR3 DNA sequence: TGTGCCAGCAGCTCCCTATCGGGACAATTTAACTATGGCTACACCTTC. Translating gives CASSSLSGQFNYGYTF.

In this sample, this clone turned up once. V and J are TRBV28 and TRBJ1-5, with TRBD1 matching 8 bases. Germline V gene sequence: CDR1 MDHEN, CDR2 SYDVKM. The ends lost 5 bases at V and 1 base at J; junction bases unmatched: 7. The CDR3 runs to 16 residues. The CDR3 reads CASSLQGGGSNQPQHF. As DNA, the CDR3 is TGTGCCAGCAGTCTACAGGGGGGAGGCAGCAATCAGCCCCAGCATTTT. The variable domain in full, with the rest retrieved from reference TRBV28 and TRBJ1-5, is DVKVTQSSRYLVKRTGEKVFLECVQDMDHENMFWYRQDPGLGLRLIYFSYDVKMKEKGDIPEGYSVSREKKERFSLILESASTNQTSMYLCASSLQGGGSNQPQHFGDGTRLSIL.

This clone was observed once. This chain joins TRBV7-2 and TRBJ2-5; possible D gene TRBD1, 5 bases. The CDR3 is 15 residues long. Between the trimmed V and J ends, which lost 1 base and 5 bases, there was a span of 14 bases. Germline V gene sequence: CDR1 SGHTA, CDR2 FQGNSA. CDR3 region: CASSLDKGLWETQYF. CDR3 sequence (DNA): TGTGCCAGCAGCTTAGATAAGGGGCTGTGGGAGACCCAGTACTTC.

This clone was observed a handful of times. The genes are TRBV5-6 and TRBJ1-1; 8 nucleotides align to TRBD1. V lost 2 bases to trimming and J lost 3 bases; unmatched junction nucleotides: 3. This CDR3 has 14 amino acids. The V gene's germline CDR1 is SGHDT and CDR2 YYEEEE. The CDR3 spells CASSFQGADTEAFF. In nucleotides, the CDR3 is TGTGCCAGCAGCTTCCAGGGGGCGGACACTGAAGCTTTCTTT.

The CDR3 DNA is TGTGCCAGCAGCGTAGCTACGGAACGAAGCTACAGCACTGAAGCTTTCTTT. Residues: CASSVATERSYSTEAFF. The chain has TRBV9 and TRBJ1-1, with D uncertain. The CDR3 runs 17 residues. Germline V gives CDR1 SGDLS, CDR2 YYNGEE. With 0 bases removed from V and 4 bases from J, the gap between germline ends came to 19 bases.

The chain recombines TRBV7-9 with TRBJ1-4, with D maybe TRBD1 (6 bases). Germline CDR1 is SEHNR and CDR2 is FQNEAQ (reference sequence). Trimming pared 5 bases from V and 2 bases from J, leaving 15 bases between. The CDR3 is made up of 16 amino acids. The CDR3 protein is CASSRRTGGTNEKLFF. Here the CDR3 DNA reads TGTGCCAGCAGCAGACGTACTGGGGGCACTAATGAAAAACTGTTTTTT.

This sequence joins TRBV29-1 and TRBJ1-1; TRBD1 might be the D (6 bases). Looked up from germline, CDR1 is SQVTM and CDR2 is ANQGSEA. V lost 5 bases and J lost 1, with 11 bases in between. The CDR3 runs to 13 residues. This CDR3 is CSVLPGQNTEAFF. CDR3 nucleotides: TGCAGCGTTTTACCGGGACAGAACACTGAAGCTTTCTTT. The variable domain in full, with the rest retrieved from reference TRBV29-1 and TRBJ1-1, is SAVISQKPSRDICQRGTSLTIQCQVDSQVTMMFWYRQQPGQSLTLIATANQGSEATYESGFVIDKFPISRPNLTFSTLTVSNMSPEDSSIYLCSVLPGQNTEAFFGQGTRLTVV.

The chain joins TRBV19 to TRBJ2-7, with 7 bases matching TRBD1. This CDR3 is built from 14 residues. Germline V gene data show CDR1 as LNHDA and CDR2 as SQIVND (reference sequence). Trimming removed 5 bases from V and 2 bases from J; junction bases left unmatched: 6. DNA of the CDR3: TGTGCCAGTAGTGACGACAGGGACCCCTACGAGCAGTACTTC. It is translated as CASSDDRDPYEQYF.

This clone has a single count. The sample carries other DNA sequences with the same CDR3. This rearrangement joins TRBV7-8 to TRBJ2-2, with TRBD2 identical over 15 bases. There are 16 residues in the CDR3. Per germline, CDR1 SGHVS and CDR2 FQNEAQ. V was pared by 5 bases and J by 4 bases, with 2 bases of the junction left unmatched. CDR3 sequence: CASSPGLAGGTGELFF. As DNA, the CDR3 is TGTGCCAGCAGCCCGGGACTAGCGGGGGGCACCGGGGAGCTGTTTTTT. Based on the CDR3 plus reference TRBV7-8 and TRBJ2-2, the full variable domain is GAGVSQSPRYKVAKRGQDVALRCDPISGHVSLFWYQQALGQGPEFLTYFQNEAQLDKSGLPSDRFFAERPEGSVSTLKIQRTQQEDSAVYLCASSPGLAGGTGELFFGEGSRLTVL.

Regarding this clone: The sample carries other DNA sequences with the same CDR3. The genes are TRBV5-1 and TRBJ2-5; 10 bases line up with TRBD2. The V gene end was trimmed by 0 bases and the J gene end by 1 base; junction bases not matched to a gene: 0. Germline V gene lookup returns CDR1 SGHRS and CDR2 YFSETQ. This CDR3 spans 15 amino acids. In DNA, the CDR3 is TGCGCCAGCAGCTTGGGGACTAGCGGCCAAGAGACCCAGTACTTC. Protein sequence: CASSLGTSGQETQYF.

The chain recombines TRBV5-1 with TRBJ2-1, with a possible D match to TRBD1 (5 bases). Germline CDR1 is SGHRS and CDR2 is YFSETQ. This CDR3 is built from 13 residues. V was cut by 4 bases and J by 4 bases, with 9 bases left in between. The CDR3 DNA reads TGCGCCAGCAGCGTACAGGTTTACAATGAGCAGTTCTTC. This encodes CASSVQVYNEQFF.

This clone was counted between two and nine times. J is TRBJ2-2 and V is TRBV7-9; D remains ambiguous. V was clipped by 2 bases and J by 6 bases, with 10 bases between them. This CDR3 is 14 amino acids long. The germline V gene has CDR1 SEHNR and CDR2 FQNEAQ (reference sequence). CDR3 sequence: CASSLWQIAGELFF. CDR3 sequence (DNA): TGTGCCAGCAGCTTATGGCAAATCGCCGGGGAGCTGTTTTTT.

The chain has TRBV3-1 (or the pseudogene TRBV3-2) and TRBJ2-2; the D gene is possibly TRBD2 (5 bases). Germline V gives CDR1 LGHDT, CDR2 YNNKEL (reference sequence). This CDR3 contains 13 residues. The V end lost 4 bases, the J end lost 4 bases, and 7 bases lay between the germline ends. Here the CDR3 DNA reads TGTGCCAGCAGCCTCGAGGGCACCGGGGAGCTGTTTTTT. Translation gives CASSLEGTGELFF.

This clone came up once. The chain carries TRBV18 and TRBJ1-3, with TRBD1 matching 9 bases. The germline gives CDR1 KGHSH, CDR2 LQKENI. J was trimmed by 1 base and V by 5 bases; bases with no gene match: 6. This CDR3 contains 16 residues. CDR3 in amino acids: CASSGTGGLSGNTIYF. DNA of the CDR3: TGTGCCAGCTCAGGTACAGGGGGCCTTTCTGGAAACACCATATATTTT.

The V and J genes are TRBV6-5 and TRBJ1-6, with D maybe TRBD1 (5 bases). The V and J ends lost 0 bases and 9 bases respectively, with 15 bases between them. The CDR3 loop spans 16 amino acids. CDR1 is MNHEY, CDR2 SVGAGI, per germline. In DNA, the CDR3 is TGTGCCAGCAGTTACTCGAATCCAGGGTCGGGTTCACCCCTCCACTTT. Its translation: CASSYSNPGSGSPLHF.

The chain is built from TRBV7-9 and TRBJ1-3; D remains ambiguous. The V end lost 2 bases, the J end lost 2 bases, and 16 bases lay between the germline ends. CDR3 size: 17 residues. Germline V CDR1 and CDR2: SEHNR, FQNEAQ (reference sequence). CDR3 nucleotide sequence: TGTGCCAGCAGCTTATTCTATGGAGCGCCCGCTGGAAACACCATATATTTT. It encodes CASSLFYGAPAGNTIYF. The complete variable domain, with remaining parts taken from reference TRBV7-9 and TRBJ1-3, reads DTGVSQNPRHKITKRGQNVTFRCDPISEHNRLYWYRQTLGQGPEFLTYFQNEAQLEKSRLLSDRFSAERPKGSFSTLEIQRTEQGDSAMYLCASSLFYGAPAGNTIYFGEGSWLTVV.

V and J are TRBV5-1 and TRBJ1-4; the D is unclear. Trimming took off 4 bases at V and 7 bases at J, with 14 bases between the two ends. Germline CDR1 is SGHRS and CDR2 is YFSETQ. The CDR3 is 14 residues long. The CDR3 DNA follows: TGCGCCAGCAGCCCGCCGACGGGTAGTGAAAAACTGTTTTTT. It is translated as CASSPPTGSEKLFF.

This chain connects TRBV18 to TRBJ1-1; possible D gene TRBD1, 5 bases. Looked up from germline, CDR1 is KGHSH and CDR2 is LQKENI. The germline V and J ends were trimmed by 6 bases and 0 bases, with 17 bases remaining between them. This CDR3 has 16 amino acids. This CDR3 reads CASSPPGQGMNTEAFF. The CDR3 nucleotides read TGTGCCAGCTCTCCCCCCGGGCAGGGCATGAACACTGAAGCTTTCTTT.

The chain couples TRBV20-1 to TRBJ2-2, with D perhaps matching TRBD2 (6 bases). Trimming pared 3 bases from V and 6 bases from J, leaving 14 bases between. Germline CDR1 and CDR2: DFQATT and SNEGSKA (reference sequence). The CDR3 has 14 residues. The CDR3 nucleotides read TGCAGTGCTAGTCGGGGGAGTCTACCCGGGGAGCTGTTTTTT. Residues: CSASRGSLPGELFF.

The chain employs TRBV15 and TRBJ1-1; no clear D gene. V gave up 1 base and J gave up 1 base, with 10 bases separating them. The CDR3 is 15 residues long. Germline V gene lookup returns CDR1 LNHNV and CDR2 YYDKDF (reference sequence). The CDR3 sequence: CATSRAPTSNTEAFF. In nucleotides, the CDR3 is TGTGCCACCAGCAGAGCGCCGACATCGAACACTGAAGCTTTCTTT. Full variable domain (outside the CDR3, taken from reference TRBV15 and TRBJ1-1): DAMVIQNPRYQVTQFGKPVTLSCSQTLNHNVMYWYQQKSSQAPKLLFHYYDKDFNNEADTPDNFQSRRPNTSFCFLDIRSPGLGDTAMYLCATSRAPTSNTEAFFGQGTRLTVV.

In DNA, the CDR3 is TGCGCCAGCAGGTCCGGGACAGGGGTAGGCGGGGAGCTGTTTTTT. This codes for CASRSGTGVGGELFF. The V gene is TRBV5-1, the J gene TRBJ2-2; 10 bases line up with TRBD1. CDR1 and CDR2 from the germline V gene are SGHRS and YFSETQ. V was pared by 5 bases and J by 7 bases, with 8 bases of the junction left unmatched. CDR3 size: 15 residues.